The clone carrying this T cell receptor (beta chain) has just a few counts. What it binds is unknown. This entry belongs to a study of T cell repertoires in cytomegalovirus infection. Turning to the study itself: It was the public TCR beta signatures that indicated both CMV infection and matching HLA type. Points from the study as a whole: The response measured ex vivo was dominated by TCR beta clonotypes (HLA-C-restricted and CMV-specific). Summed public TCR beta family frequency identified CMV carriers bearing the relevant HLA.

CDR3 length equals 11 residues. CDR1 MDHEN and CDR2 SYDVKM come from the germline V gene. The germline V and J ends were trimmed by 7 bases and 1 base, with 4 bases remaining between them. TCRdb re-called the reads with MiXCR, one entry per CDR3 protein. The sample lists roughly 150,000 distinct CDR3 sequences; roughly 15% were seen once. The sequenced sample consisted of CD8+ T cells from PBMCs. This TCR was recovered from a human donor in good health (CMV status not recorded). Some clones in this sample may be carry-over from other donors' samples. The genes are TRBV28 and TRBJ1-2; D remains ambiguous. The CDR3 nucleotides are TGTGCCAGCACATTTAACTATGGCTACACCTTC. This sequence encodes CASTFNYGYTF.